The present T cell receptor (beta chain) was sequenced within a study of CD8 T cells in ankylosing spondylitis. The study, taken as a whole, reports: Reactive arthritis synovial fluid and blood previously showed some of these motif variants.

About this clonotype: As yet, its antigen is unknown.

Each CDR3 protein gets one entry after TCRdb re-called the 5' RACE reads with MiXCR. The top ten clones hold 9% to 15% of a sample with approximately 110,000 distinct CDR3 sequences, approximately 25% of them seen once. Per the germline V gene, CDR1 is SGHVS and CDR2 is FQNEAQ. The CDR3 totals 13 residues. V was shortened by 5 bases and J by 8 bases, with 13 bases between the two germline ends. The source of this sequence is a male donor with ankylosing spondylitis. The gene calls are TRBV7-8 and TRBJ2-1; D not certain. The sequencing sample was made of synovial fluid, either unsorted or a sorted T cell fraction (not recorded which). The CDR3 spells CASSHLGRYEQFF. As DNA, the CDR3 is TGTGCCAGCAGCCACCTCGGTCGGTATGAGCAGTTCTTC.